Each of the 13 T cell receptor beta chains below was sequenced from the same sample in a study of early stage breast cancer tumors. TCRdb's copy holds only in-frame clones and misses some; the assay was immunoSEQ multiplex PCR. The sample has around 30,000 clones, almost 75% seen once; the top ten hold around 10%. The sample comprised breast tumor tissue. The receptors here all came from a person in their thirties with breast cancer.

The V gene is TRBV7-9, the J gene TRBJ2-7; 10 bases are shared with TRBD1. This CDR3 is 13 amino acids long. Germline V gene lookup returns CDR1 SEHNR and CDR2 FQNEAQ (reference sequence). V was pared by 5 bases and J by 3 bases, with 1 base of the junction left unmatched. CDR3 sequence: CASSGTGDYEQYF. Here the CDR3 DNA reads TGTGCCAGCAGCGGGACAGGGGACTACGAGCAGTACTTC. The complete variable domain, with remaining parts taken from reference TRBV7-9 and TRBJ2-7, reads DTGVSQNPRHKITKRGQNVTFRCDPISEHNRLYWYRQTLGQGPEFLTYFQNEAQLEKSRLLSDRFSAERPKGSFSTLEIQRTEQGDSAMYLCASSGTGDYEQYFGPGTRLTVT.

This clone is categorized as large. This rearrangement joins TRBV4-3 to TRBJ2-7; no definite D call. Germline assignment: CDR1 LGHNA and CDR2 YSLEER. The CDR3 consists of 13 residues. The V and J ends lost 0 bases and 2 bases respectively, with 5 bases between them. The CDR3 reads CASSQDPTYEQYF. Here the CDR3 DNA reads TGCGCCAGCAGCCAAGATCCGACCTACGAGCAGTACTTC.

The chain uses TRBV29-1 and TRBJ2-1; TRBD2 matches at 7 bases. Trimming took 6 bases from V and 3 from J; bases not matched to a gene: 8. The germline V gene encodes CDR1 SQVTM and CDR2 ANQGSEA. The CDR3 has 14 amino acids. CDR3 loop: CSVGGGSGYNEQFF. For the CDR3, the DNA is TGCAGCGTGGGGGGAGGGTCGGGCTACAATGAGCAGTTCTTC.

This clone was seen only a few times. J is TRBJ1-1 and V is TRBV18, with 7 nucleotides matching TRBD1. The V gene's germline CDR1 is KGHSH and CDR2 LQKENI. The CDR3 has 16 residues. The ends lost 2 bases at V and 1 base at J; junction bases unmatched: 7. The CDR3 DNA sequence: TGTGCCAGCTCACCAAGTACAGGGGAGGCGAACACTGAAGCTTTCTTT. Its translation: CASSPSTGEANTEAFF. Drawing the rest from reference TRBV18 and TRBJ1-1, the complete variable domain is NAGVMQNPRHLVRRRGQEARLRCSPMKGHSHVYWYRQLPEEGLKFMVYLQKENIIDESGMPKERFSAEFPKEGPSILRIQQVVRGDSAAYFCASSPSTGEANTEAFFGQGTRLTVV.

The V call is TRBV7-6, the J call TRBJ2-2; 7 positions match TRBD1. CDR1 SGHVS and CDR2 FNYEAQ come from the germline V gene. This CDR3 is 18 amino acids long. The V gene end was trimmed by 5 bases and the J gene end by 5 bases; junction bases not matched to a gene: 17. CDR3 region: CASSAHPTGVERTGELFF. In DNA, the CDR3 is TGTGCCAGCAGCGCACACCCTACAGGGGTAGAACGTACCGGGGAGCTGTTTTTT.

The genes are TRBV18 and TRBJ2-3, with TRBD2 identical over 13 bases. CDR3 length: 15 residues. The germline gives CDR1 KGHSH, CDR2 LQKENI. V trimming: 7 bases; J trimming: 2 bases; junction bases outside the gene matches: 3. The CDR3 DNA reads TGTGCCAGCTTGGGACTAGCGGGACACACAGATACGCAGTATTTT. Amino acid sequence: CASLGLAGHTDTQYF.

Only one count was recorded for this clone. The chain recombines TRBV6-1 with TRBJ1-4; 7 bases map to TRBD1. The CDR3 is 15 residues long. The junction had 14 bases not matched to a gene; V was cut back by 10 bases and J by 6 bases. CDR1 and CDR2 (germline): MNHNS, SASEGT. CDR3 in amino acids: CATLLLGQSDEKLFF. The CDR3 DNA reads TGTGCCACCCTGTTATTGGGACAGTCGGATGAAAAACTGTTTTTT.

This clone was counted only a few times. The rearrangement links TRBV4-3 to TRBJ2-7, with 9 bases that match TRBD2. There are 16 residues in the CDR3. Trimming took 0 bases from V and 2 from J; bases not matched to a gene: 5. Germline V gene data show CDR1 as LGHNA and CDR2 as YSLEER. CDR3 coding DNA: TGCGCCAGCAGCCAAGATCTGGCTAGCGGGGCCTACGAGCAGTACTTC. This gives the protein CASSQDLASGAYEQYF.

The genes are TRBV15 and TRBJ2-7, with TRBD2 matching over 7 bases. Trimming cost V 5 bases and J 6 bases; bases outside gene matches: 7. Germline V gene data show CDR1 as LNHNV and CDR2 as YYDKDF (reference sequence). The CDR3 is made up of 13 amino acids. CDR3 coding DNA: TGTGCCACCAGCCTGAGAGCGGGGAGCGAGCAGTACTTC. Protein sequence: CATSLRAGSEQYF.

This chain uses TRBV7-8 with TRBJ2-1, with 9 bases identical to TRBD2. The V and J ends lost 8 bases and 4 bases, in that order; junction bases with no gene match: 18. Germline V gene lookup returns CDR1 SGHVS and CDR2 FQNEAQ. The CDR3 runs to 18 residues. CDR3 DNA sequence: TGTGCCAGCCGATCCTCTCCTACCCGACTAGCGGAATACAATGAGCAGTTCTTC. Translated, it gives CASRSSPTRLAEYNEQFF.

The chain carries TRBV29-1 and TRBJ1-5, with TRBD1 matching over 9 bases. V lost 6 bases to trimming and J lost 4 bases; unmatched junction nucleotides: 7. Germline-derived CDR1 and CDR2 are SQVTM and ANQGSEA. The CDR3 is 14 amino acids. The CDR3 protein is CSVRMGTGNQPQHF. The DNA of the CDR3 is TGCAGCGTCCGAATGGGGACAGGGAATCAGCCCCAGCATTTT.

This clone was seen just once. The V gene is TRBV5-1, the J gene TRBJ1-1; 7 bases fit TRBD1. This CDR3 has 12 residues. The V and J ends lost 2 bases and 10 bases, in that order; junction bases with no gene match: 5. The germline gives CDR1 SGHRS, CDR2 YFSETQ. This chain's CDR3 is CASSFQGGGAFF. The DNA of the CDR3 is TGCGCCAGCAGCTTCCAGGGGGGGGGAGCTTTCTTT.

The rearrangement joins TRBV5-1 to TRBJ2-2, with D tentatively TRBD2 (6 bases). V lost 4 bases and J lost 9, with 16 bases in between. This CDR3 region has 14 residues. Germline V gene lookup returns CDR1 SGHRS and CDR2 YFSETQ. CDR3 nucleotide sequence: TGCGCCAGCAGCGAGGAGGGACGTGCTTGGGAGCTGTTTTTT. This codes for CASSEEGRAWELFF.